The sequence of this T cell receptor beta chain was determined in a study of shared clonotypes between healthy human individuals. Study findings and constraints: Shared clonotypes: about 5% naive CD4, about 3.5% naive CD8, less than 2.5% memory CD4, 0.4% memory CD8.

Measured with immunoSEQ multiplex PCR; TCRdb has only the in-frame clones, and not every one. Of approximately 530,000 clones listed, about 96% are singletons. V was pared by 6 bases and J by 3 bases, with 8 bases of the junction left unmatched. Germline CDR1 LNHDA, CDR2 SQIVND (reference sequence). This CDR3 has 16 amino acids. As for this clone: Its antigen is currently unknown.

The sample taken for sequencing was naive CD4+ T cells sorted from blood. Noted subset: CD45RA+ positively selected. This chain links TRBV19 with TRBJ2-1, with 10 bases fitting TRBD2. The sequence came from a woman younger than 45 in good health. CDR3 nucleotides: TGTGCCAGTAGAGACCTAGCGGGAGAAAACTACAATGAGCAGTTCTTC. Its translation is CASRDLAGENYNEQFF. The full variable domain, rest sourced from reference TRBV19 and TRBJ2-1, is DGGITQSPKYLFRKEGQNVTLSCEQNLNHDAMYWYRQDPGQGLRLIYYSQIVNDFQKGDIAEGYSVSREKKESFPLTVTSAQKNPTAFYLCASRDLAGENYNEQFFGPGTRLTVL.